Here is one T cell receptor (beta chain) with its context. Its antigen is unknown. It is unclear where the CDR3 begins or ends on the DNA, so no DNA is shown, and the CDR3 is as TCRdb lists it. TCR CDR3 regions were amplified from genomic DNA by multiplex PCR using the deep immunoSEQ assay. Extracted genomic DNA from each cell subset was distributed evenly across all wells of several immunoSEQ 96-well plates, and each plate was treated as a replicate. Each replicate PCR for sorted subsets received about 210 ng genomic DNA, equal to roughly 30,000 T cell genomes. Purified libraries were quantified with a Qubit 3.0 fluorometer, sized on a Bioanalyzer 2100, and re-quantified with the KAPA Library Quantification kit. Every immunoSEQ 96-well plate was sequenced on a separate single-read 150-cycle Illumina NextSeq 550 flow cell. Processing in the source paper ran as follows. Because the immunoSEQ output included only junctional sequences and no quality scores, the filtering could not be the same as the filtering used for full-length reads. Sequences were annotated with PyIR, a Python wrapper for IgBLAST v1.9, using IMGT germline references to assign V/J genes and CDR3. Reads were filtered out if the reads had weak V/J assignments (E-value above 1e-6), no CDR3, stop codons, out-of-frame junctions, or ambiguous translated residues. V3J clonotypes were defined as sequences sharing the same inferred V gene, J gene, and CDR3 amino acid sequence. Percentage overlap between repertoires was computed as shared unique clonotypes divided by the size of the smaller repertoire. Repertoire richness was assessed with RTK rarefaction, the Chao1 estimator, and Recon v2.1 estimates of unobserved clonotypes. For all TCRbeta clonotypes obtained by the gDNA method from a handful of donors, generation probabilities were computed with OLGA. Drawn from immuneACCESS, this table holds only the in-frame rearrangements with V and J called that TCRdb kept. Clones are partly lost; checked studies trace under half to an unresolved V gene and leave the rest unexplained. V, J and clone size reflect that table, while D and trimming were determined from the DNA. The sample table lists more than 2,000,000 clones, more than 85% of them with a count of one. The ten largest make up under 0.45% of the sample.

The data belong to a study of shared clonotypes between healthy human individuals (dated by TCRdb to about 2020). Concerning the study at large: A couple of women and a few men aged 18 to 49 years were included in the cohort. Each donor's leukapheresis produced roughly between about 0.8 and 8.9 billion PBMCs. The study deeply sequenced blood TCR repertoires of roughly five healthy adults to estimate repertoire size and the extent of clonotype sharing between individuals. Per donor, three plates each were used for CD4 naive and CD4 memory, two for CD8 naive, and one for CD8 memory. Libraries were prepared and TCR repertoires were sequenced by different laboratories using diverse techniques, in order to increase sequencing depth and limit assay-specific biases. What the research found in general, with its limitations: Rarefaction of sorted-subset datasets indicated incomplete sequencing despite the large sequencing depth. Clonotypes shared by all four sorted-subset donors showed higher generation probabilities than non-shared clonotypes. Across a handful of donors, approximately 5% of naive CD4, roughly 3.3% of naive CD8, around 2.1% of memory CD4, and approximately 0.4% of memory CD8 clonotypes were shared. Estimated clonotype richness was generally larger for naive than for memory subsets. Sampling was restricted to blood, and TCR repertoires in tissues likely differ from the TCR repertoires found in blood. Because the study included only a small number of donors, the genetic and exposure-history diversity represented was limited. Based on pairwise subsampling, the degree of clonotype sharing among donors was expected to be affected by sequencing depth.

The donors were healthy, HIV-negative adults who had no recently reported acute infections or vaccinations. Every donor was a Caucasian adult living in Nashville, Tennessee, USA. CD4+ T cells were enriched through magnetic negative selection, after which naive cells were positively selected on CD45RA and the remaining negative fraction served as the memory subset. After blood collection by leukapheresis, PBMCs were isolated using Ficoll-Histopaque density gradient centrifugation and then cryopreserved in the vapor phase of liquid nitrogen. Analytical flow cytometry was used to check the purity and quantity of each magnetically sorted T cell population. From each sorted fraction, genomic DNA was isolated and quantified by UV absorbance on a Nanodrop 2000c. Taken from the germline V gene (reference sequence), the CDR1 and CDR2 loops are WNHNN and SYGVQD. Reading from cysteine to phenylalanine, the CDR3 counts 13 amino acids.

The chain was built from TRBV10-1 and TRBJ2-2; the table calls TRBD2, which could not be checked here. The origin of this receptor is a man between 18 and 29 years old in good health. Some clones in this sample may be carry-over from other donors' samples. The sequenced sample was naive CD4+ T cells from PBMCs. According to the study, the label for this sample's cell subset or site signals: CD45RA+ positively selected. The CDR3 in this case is CASSEFGSGSIFF.